This T cell receptor beta chain was profiled in a study of siplizumab effects on memory and regulatory T cells. General study findings and limits: Apparently more diverse than memory cells, naive T cells also seemed major alloresponse contributors. Siplizumab significantly lowered the alloreactive sequences that could be traced to unstimulated CD4+ memory cells. Naive-or-memory phenotypes were unassignable for roughly 80-95% of proliferating CD4+ or CD8+ clones.

In the case of this clone: Its matching antigen is unknown.

Libraries were prepared by immunoSEQ multiplex PCR; TCRdb keeps only in-frame clonotypes and omits some of them. The sample shows about 100,000 clones, 94% of them seen only once. Unmatched junction bases numbered 22, after V lost 4 bases and J lost 9 bases. The CDR3 runs to 17 residues. Germline CDR1 SGHDT, CDR2 YYEEEE. The source is a human donor in good health. Input material: Tregs sorted from blood. The chain has TRBV5-6 and TRBJ2-7; TRBD2 matches 7 bases. DNA for the CDR3: TGTGCCAGCAGCCTCCAAACCAGACTAGCCGCACTACGTGTGCAGTACTTC. Amino acid sequence: CASSLQTRLAALRVQYF.